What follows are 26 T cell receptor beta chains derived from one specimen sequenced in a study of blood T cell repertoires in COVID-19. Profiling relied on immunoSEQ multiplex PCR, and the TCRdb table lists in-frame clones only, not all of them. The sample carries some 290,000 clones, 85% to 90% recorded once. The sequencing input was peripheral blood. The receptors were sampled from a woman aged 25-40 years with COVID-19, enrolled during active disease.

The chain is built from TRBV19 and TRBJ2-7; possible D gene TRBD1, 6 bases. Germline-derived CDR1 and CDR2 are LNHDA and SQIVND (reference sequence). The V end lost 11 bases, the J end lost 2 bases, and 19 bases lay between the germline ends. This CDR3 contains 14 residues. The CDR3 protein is CASRSTGWTYEQYF. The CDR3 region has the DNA TGTGCCTCCCGTAGTACAGGGTGGACCTACGAGCAGTACTTC.

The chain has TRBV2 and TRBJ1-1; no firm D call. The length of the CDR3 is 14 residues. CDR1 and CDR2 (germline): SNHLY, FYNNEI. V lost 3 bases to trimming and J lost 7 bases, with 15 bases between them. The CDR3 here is CASSEGQNFYEAFF. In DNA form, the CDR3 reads TGTGCCAGCAGTGAGGGCCAGAACTTTTATGAAGCTTTCTTT.

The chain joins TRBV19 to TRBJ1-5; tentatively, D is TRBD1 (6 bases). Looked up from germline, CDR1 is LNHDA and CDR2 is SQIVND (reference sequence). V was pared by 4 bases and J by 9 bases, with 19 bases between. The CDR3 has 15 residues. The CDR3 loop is CASSRGGQPHAPQHF. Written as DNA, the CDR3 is TGTGCCAGTAGTAGGGGGGGGCAGCCCCATGCGCCCCAGCATTTT.

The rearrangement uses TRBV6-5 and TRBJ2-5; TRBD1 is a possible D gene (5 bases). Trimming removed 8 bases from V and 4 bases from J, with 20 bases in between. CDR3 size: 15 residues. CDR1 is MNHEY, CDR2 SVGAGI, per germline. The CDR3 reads CASPTMTQAGETQYF. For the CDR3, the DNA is TGTGCCAGCCCAACTATGACACAGGCCGGAGAGACCCAGTACTTC.

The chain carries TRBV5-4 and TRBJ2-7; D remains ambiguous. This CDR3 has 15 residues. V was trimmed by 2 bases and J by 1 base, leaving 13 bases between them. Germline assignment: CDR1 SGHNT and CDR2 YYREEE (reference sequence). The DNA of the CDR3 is TGTGCCAGCAGCTTTTTAGCCGAAGGATCCTACGAGCAGTACTTC. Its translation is CASSFLAEGSYEQYF. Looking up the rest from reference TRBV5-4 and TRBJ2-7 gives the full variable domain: ETGVTQSPTHLIKTRGQQVTLRCSSQSGHNTVSWYQQALGQGPQFIFQYYREEENGRGNFPPRFSGLQFPNYSSELNVNALELDDSALYLCASSFLAEGSYEQYFGPGTRLTVT.

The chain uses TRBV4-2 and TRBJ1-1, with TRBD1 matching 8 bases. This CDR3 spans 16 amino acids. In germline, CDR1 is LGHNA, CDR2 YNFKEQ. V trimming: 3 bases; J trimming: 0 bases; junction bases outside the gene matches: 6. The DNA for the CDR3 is TGTGCCAGCAGCCATGACCCGGGACAGGTGAACACTGAAGCTTTCTTT. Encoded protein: CASSHDPGQVNTEAFF.

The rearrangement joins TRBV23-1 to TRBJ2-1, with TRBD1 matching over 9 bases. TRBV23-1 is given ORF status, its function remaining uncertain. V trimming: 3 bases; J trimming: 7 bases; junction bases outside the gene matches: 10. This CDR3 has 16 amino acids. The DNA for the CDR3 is TGCGCCAGCAGTCAGAGGTCCAGCGGGACAGGGAATGAGCAGTTCTTC. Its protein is CASSQRSSGTGNEQFF.

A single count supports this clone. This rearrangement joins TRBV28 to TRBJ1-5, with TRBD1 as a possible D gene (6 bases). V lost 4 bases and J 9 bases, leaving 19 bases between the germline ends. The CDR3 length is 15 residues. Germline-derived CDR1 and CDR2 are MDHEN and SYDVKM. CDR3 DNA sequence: TGTGCCAGCAGTTCCGCAGGGGTACTCTATCGGCCCCAGCATTTT. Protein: CASSSAGVLYRPQHF.

As DNA, the CDR3 is TGTGCCAGCAGCCAAGATTGGAGGGACAGGGGACCCGGGGAGCTGTTTTTT. Residues: CASSQDWRDRGPGELFF. This chain uses TRBV14 with TRBJ2-2; the match to TRBD1 covers 10 bases. This CDR3 has 17 amino acids. Germline CDR1 SGHDN, CDR2 FVKESK. J gave up 6 bases and V 0 bases, and 7 bases lay outside the gene matches.

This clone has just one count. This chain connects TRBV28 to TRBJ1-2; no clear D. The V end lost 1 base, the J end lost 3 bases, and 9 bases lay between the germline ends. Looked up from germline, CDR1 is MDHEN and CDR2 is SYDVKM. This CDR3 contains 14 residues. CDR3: CASSLLVQYYGYTF. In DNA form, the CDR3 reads TGTGCCAGCAGTTTATTAGTCCAATACTATGGCTACACCTTC.

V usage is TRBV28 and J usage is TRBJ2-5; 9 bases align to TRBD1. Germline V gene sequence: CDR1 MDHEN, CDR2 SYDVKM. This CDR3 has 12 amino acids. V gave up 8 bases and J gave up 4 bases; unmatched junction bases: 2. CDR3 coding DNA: TGTGCCAGCCGACAGGGGGGAGAGACCCAGTACTTC. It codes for CASRQGGETQYF.

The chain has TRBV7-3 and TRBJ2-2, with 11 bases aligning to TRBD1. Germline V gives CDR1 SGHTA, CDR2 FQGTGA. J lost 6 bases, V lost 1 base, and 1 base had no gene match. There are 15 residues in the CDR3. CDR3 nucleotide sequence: TGTGCCAGCAGCTTAAGGGGACAGGGGGCCGGGGAGCTGTTTTTT. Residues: CASSLRGQGAGELFF.

For the CDR3, the DNA is TGTGCCAGCAGCCCCGGGACAGGGGATGGTGGCTACACCTTC. Protein sequence: CASSPGTGDGGYTF. This chain links TRBV5-4 with TRBJ1-2; TRBD1 aligns across 10 bases. The V segment lost 4 bases and the J segment 7 bases; nucleotides outside the gene matches: 7. CDR1 and CDR2 from the germline V gene are SGHNT and YYREEE (reference sequence). This CDR3 contains 14 residues. The whole variable domain, filled in from reference TRBV5-4 and TRBJ1-2, reads ETGVTQSPTHLIKTRGQQVTLRCSSQSGHNTVSWYQQALGQGPQFIFQYYREEENGRGNFPPRFSGLQFPNYSSELNVNALELDDSALYLCASSPGTGDGGYTFGSGTRLTVV.

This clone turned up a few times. CDR3 nucleotide sequence: TGTGCCAGCTCACCGGAGCGCCCAGATAATTCACCCCTCCACTTT. It encodes CASSPERPDNSPLHF. The chain joins TRBV18 to TRBJ1-6; D unclear. There are 15 residues in the CDR3. The V end lost 3 bases, the J end lost 5 bases, and 11 bases lay between the germline ends. Looked up from germline, CDR1 is KGHSH and CDR2 is LQKENI. The variable domain in full, with the rest retrieved from reference TRBV18 and TRBJ1-6, is NAGVMQNPRHLVRRRGQEARLRCSPMKGHSHVYWYRQLPEEGLKFMVYLQKENIIDESGMPKERFSAEFPKEGPSILRIQQVVRGDSAAYFCASSPERPDNSPLHFGNGTRLTVT.

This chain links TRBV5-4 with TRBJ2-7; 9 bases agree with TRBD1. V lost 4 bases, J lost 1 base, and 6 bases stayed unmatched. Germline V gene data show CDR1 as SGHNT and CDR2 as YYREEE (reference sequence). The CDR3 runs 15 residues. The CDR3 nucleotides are TGTGCCAGCAGCGTACCGACAGGGGGGTCCTACGAGCAGTACTTC. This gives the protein CASSVPTGGSYEQYF. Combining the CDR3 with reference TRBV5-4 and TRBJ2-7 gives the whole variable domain ETGVTQSPTHLIKTRGQQVTLRCSSQSGHNTVSWYQQALGQGPQFIFQYYREEENGRGNFPPRFSGLQFPNYSSELNVNALELDDSALYLCASSVPTGGSYEQYFGPGTRLTVT.

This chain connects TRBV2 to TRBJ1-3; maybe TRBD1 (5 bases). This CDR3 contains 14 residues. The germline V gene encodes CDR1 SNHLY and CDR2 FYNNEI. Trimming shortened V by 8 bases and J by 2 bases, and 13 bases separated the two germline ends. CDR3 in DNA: TGTGCCAGCTTACGGGGGTTCGCTGGAAACACCATATATTTT. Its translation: CASLRGFAGNTIYF.

This CDR3 is CASSLEPQNTEAFF. The CDR3 DNA follows: TGCGCCAGCAGCTTGGAGCCGCAGAACACTGAAGCTTTCTTT. This chain links TRBV5-1 with TRBJ1-1; D is ambiguous. Germline CDR1 reads SGHRS; CDR2 reads YFSETQ. V gave up 0 bases and J gave up 1 base, with 7 bases separating them. There are 14 residues in the CDR3.

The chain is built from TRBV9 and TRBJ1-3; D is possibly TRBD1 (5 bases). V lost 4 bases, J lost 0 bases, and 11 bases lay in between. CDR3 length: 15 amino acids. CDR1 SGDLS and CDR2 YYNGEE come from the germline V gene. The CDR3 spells CASSSGGGSGNTIYF. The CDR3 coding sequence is TGTGCCAGCAGCTCTGGGGGGGGCTCTGGAAACACCATATATTTT.

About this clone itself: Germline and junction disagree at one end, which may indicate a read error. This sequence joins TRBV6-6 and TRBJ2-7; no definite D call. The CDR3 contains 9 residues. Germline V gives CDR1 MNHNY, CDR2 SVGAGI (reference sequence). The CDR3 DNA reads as TGTGCCAGCACTTACGAGCAGTACTTC. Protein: CASTYEQYF.

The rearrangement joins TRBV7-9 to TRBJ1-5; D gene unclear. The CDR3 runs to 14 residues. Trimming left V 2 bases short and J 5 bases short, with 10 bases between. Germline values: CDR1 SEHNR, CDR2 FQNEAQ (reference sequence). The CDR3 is CASSLSEGDQPQHF. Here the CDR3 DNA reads TGTGCCAGCAGCTTATCCGAGGGTGATCAGCCCCAGCATTTT.

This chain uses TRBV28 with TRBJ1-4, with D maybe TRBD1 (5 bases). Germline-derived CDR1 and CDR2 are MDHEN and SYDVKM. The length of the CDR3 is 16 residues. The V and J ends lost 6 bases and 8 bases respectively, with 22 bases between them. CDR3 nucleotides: TGTGCCAGCAGCTCCACCCTATTCAGGGCTGGAGAAAAACTGTTTTTT. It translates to CASSSTLFRAGEKLFF. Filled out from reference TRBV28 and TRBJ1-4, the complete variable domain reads DVKVTQSSRYLVKRTGEKVFLECVQDMDHENMFWYRQDPGLGLRLIYFSYDVKMKEKGDIPEGYSVSREKKERFSLILESASTNQTSMYLCASSSTLFRAGEKLFFGSGTQLSVL.

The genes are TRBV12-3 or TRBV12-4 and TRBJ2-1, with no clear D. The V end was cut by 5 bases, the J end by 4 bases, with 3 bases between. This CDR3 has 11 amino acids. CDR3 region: CASSAYNEQFF. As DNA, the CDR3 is TGTGCCAGCAGTGCGTACAATGAGCAGTTCTTC.

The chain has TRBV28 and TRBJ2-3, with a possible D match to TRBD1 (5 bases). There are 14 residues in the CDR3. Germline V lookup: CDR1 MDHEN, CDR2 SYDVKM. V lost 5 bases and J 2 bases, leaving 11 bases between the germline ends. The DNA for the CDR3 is TGTGCCAGCAGTCCCCGACAGATCACAGATACGCAGTATTTT. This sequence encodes CASSPRQITDTQYF.

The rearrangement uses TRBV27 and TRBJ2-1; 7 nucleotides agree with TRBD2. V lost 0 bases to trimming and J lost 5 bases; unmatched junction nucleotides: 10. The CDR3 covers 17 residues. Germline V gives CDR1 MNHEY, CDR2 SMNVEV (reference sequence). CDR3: CASSLSVTGTINNEQFF. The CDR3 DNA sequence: TGTGCCAGCAGTTTATCGGTCACCGGGACTATAAACAATGAGCAGTTCTTC.

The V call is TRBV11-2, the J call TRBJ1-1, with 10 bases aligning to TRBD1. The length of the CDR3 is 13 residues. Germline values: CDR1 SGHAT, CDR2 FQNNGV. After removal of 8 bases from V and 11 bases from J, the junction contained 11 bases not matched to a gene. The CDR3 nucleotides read TGTGCCAGCGCTCGGACAGGGGGAGATCGGGCTTTCTTT. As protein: CASARTGGDRAFF.

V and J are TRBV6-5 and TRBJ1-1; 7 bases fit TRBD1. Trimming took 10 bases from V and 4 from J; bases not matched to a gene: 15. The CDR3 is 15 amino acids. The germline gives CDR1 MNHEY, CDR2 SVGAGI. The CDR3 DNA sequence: TGTGCCAATTCGCCCCTCTACAGGGGTACCACTGAAGCTTTCTTT. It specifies CANSPLYRGTTEAFF.